This passage covers 13 T cell receptor beta chains from one sample sequenced in a study of OX40 agonist ivuxolimab in advanced cancers. The assay was immunoSEQ multiplex PCR, and TCRdb's table has in-frame clones only and misses some. The sample yields tens of thousands of clones, roughly 85% seen once. Sequenced material: CD4+ or CD8+ T cells sorted from blood, taken in a trial of the OX40 agonist ivuxolimab. The receptors were sampled from an adult with an advanced solid tumor such as melanoma, head and neck, liver or kidney cancer.

The chain joins TRBV27 to TRBJ2-5; 12 bases are a match to TRBD1. Germline V gives CDR1 MNHEY, CDR2 SMNVEV (reference sequence). V was pared by 2 bases and J by 9 bases, with 13 bases of the junction left unmatched. The CDR3 sequence is 17 residues long. The CDR3, as DNA: TGTGCCAGCAGTTTAGGAAGACGGGACAGGGGGCATGAGGCCCAGTACTTC. Translated: CASSLGRRDRGHEAQYF.

The chain uses TRBV9 and TRBJ2-3; the match to TRBD1 covers 11 bases. Germline V CDR1 and CDR2: SGDLS, YYNGEE. With 1 base clipped from V and 5 bases from J, the junction kept 6 bases outside the gene matches. This CDR3 is 16 amino acids long. This chain's CDR3 is CASSVQRTGGRDTQYF. DNA of the CDR3: TGTGCCAGCAGCGTACAACGGACAGGGGGCAGAGATACGCAGTATTTT.

V gene TRBV18 combines with J gene TRBJ1-5, with no clear D. This CDR3 region has 14 residues. Trimming left V 2 bases short and J 0 bases short, with 5 bases between. Germline-derived CDR1 and CDR2 are KGHSH and LQKENI. The CDR3 sequence: CASSPSISNQPQHF. The CDR3 nucleotides are TGTGCCAGCTCACCATCGATTAGCAATCAGCCCCAGCATTTT.

The chain recombines TRBV28 with TRBJ2-1, with D tentatively TRBD2 (5 bases). Trimming took off 6 bases at V and 8 bases at J, with 14 bases between the two ends. Looked up from germline, CDR1 is MDHEN and CDR2 is SYDVKM. The CDR3 is 13 amino acids. The CDR3 DNA follows: TGTGCCAGCAGGCCTAGCACCGCGGATGAGCAGTTCTTC. Amino acids: CASRPSTADEQFF. The full variable domain, with the rest looked up from reference TRBV28 and TRBJ2-1, is DVKVTQSSRYLVKRTGEKVFLECVQDMDHENMFWYRQDPGLGLRLIYFSYDVKMKEKGDIPEGYSVSREKKERFSLILESASTNQTSMYLCASRPSTADEQFFGPGTRLTVL.

The count of this clone is one. The genes are TRBV7-2 and TRBJ2-6; D gene uncertain. The CDR3 extends over 14 amino acids. Trimming took 4 bases from V and 0 from J, leaving 4 bases between them. Germline V gene sequence: CDR1 SGHTA, CDR2 FQGNSA. CDR3 DNA: TGTGCCAGCAGCTCGTACTCTGGGGCCAACGTCCTGACTTTC. Translated, it gives CASSSYSGANVLTF.

CDR3 nucleotides: TGTGCCAGCAGCTTTGCTCCGGGACACGCCTACAATGAGCAGTTCTTC. It codes for CASSFAPGHAYNEQFF. The rearrangement uses TRBV7-2 and TRBJ2-1, with D maybe TRBD1 (6 bases). The ends were cut back, 3 bases at V and 2 bases at J, with 14 bases in the middle. Germline CDR1 reads SGHTA; CDR2 reads FQGNSA. The length of the CDR3 is 16 residues.

The chain is built from TRBV30 and TRBJ2-7; D remains unclear. The V gene's germline CDR1 is GTSNPN and CDR2 SVGIG (reference sequence). The V gene lost 1 base and the J gene lost 2 bases, with 15 bases spanning the gap. This CDR3 has 15 amino acids. CDR3 nucleotides: TGTGCCTGGAGTGATCCGGACCTAGTACCCTACGAGCAGTACTTC. Protein: CAWSDPDLVPYEQYF.

The chain links TRBV30 to TRBJ1-2; no firm D call. CDR1 and CDR2 from the germline V gene are GTSNPN and SVGIG (reference sequence). The CDR3 spans 13 residues. V was shortened by 2 bases and J by 7 bases, with 14 bases between the two germline ends. In DNA form, the CDR3 reads TGTGCCTGGAGTAAGGTTACAGTTCCTGGCTACACCTTC. Its protein product is CAWSKVTVPGYTF.

The J gene is TRBJ2-1, the V gene TRBV27; D is undetermined. The CDR3 sequence is 16 residues long. V was trimmed by 2 bases and J by 10 bases, leaving 21 bases between them. Germline V gives CDR1 MNHEY, CDR2 SMNVEV (reference sequence). The CDR3 DNA is TGTGCCAGCAGTTTAGGGCTAGTAGACGCCGCTGAGGAGCAGTTCTTC. Encoded protein: CASSLGLVDAAEEQFF.

This chain connects TRBV7-2 to TRBJ2-5, with a weak D call TRBD2 (6 bases). The CDR3 runs 13 residues. CDR1 SGHTA and CDR2 FQGNSA come from the germline V gene. Trimming removed 5 bases at V and 0 bases at J, with 7 bases between. The CDR3 protein is CASSRTNQETQYF. In DNA form, the CDR3 reads TGTGCCAGCAGCCGGACTAACCAAGAGACCCAGTACTTC.

This chain connects TRBV27 to TRBJ2-3; D remains ambiguous. With 6 bases removed from V and 1 base from J, the gap between germline ends came to 11 bases. This CDR3 has 14 residues. Per the germline V gene, CDR1 is MNHEY and CDR2 is SMNVEV (reference sequence). This chain's CDR3 is CASRIVVGTDTQYF. The CDR3 nucleotides read TGTGCCAGCAGAATTGTAGTAGGCACAGATACGCAGTATTTT.

The chain is built from TRBV6-6 and TRBJ2-5; D might be TRBD1 (6 bases). The germline V gene encodes CDR1 MNHNY and CDR2 SVGAGI (reference sequence). The ends were cut back, 7 bases at V and 1 base at J, with 13 bases in the middle. CDR3 length equals 14 residues. The CDR3 sequence: CASKTGRGQETQYF. CDR3 DNA: TGTGCCAGCAAAACAGGGAGAGGCCAAGAGACCCAGTACTTC.

This clone appeared a single time. CDR3: CASSDISEGTYEQYV. CDR3 sequence (DNA): TGTGCCAGCAGTGACATCAGTGAGGGGACCTACGAGCAGTACGTC. The chain carries TRBV6-1 and TRBJ2-7; D is possibly TRBD1 or TRBD2 (5 bases each). The germline V and J ends were trimmed by 3 bases and 2 bases, with 14 bases remaining between them. There are 15 residues in the CDR3. The V gene's germline CDR1 is MNHNS and CDR2 SASEGT.